The 29 T cell receptor beta chains below were found in one sample sequenced in a study of cytomegalovirus exposure and HLA in healthy donors (TCRdb year 2017). The library was generated by the immunoSEQ multiplex PCR assay. In its TCRdb copy, this immuneACCESS table keeps in-frame sequences only and misses some clones. Where compared with another copy, unresolved V genes explain less than half of these, and the others have no known cause. For this sample the table gives roughly 330,000 clones, of which around 90% were detected only once. The ten largest clones take up roughly 1.2% of the sample. What was sequenced was PBMCs. These receptors were taken from a woman in her 30s in good health and CMV-seropositive.

The chain uses TRBV4-3 and TRBJ1-5; no clear D. Germline CDR1 and CDR2: LGHNA and YSLEER. This CDR3 is built from 13 residues. V shed 1 base and J shed 3 bases, with 4 bases lying between them. Written as DNA, the CDR3 is TGCGCCAGCAGCCAAGTACCCAATCAGCCCCAGCATTTT. It encodes CASSQVPNQPQHF.

CDR3 DNA sequence: TGCAGCGTCCGGGACACCGTCTATGGCTACACCTTC. Translating it yields CSVRDTVYGYTF. The rearrangement links TRBV29-1 to TRBJ1-2; D is possibly TRBD1 (6 bases). Germline V gene sequence: CDR1 SQVTM, CDR2 ANQGSEA. V was clipped by 6 bases and J by 4 bases, with 12 bases between them. The CDR3 is 12 residues long.

This chain connects TRBV9 to TRBJ2-1, with 10 bases lining up with TRBD2. J gave up 5 bases and V 4 bases, and 6 bases lay outside the gene matches. Germline V gives CDR1 SGDLS, CDR2 YYNGEE. The CDR3 spans 15 residues. In nucleotides, the CDR3 is TGTGCCAGCAGCTCCCAGGGACTAGCGAACAATGAGCAGTTCTTC. Translated, it gives CASSSQGLANNEQFF. Full variable domain (remainder filled in from reference TRBV9 and TRBJ2-1): DSGVTQTPKHLITATGQRVTLRCSPRSGDLSVYWYQQSLDQGLQFLIQYYNGEERAKGNILERFSAQQFPDLHSELNLSSLELGDSALYFCASSSQGLANNEQFFGPGTRLTVL.

V usage is TRBV27 and J usage is TRBJ2-1; 7 bases are a match to TRBD2. The germline CDR1 and CDR2 sequences are MNHEY and SMNVEV (reference sequence). Trimming at V came to 7 bases and at J to 11 bases, leaving 11 bases not matched to a gene. The CDR3 loop spans 13 amino acids. For the CDR3, the DNA is TGTGCCAGCAACCCATTGGGGGAGGGAAAGCAGTTCTTC. Translating gives CASNPLGEGKQFF.

The gene calls are TRBV5-4 and TRBJ2-7; no definite D call. CDR1 and CDR2 (germline): SGHNT, YYREEE (reference sequence). V lost 4 bases and J lost 0, with 5 bases in between. CDR3 size: 12 residues. The DNA of the CDR3 is TGTGCCAGCAGCGCAGGCTCCTACGAGCAGTACTTC. The encoded protein is CASSAGSYEQYF.

V usage is TRBV19 and J usage is TRBJ1-5; no definite D call. V was cut by 4 bases and J by 7 bases, with 11 bases left in between. The CDR3 length is 13 residues. CDR1 is LNHDA and CDR2 is SQIVND in the germline V gene (reference sequence). CDR3 loop: CASSNGPWQPQHF. The CDR3 region has the DNA TGTGCCAGTAGTAACGGGCCGTGGCAGCCCCAGCATTTT.

J is TRBJ2-3 and V is TRBV30; 10 bases fit TRBD2. The CDR3 runs 16 residues. Germline CDR1 reads GTSNPN; CDR2 reads SVGIG (reference sequence). With 4 bases clipped from V and 5 bases from J, the junction kept 12 bases outside the gene matches. This CDR3 reads CAWNPPGLAGVDTQYF. The CDR3, as DNA: TGTGCCTGGAACCCCCCGGGGCTAGCGGGAGTAGATACGCAGTATTTT.

The gene calls are TRBV5-4 and TRBJ2-3, with TRBD1 matching 10 bases. Unmatched junction bases numbered 12, after V lost 7 bases and J lost 4 bases. In germline, CDR1 is SGHNT, CDR2 YYREEE (reference sequence). The CDR3 has 16 amino acids. The CDR3 DNA reads as TGTGCCAGCGGCCCCGTGCGACAGGGGGCGTCAGATACGCAGTATTTT. It specifies CASGPVRQGASDTQYF.

The CDR3 loop reads CASSQVRNIQYF. The DNA for the CDR3 is TGCGCCAGCAGCCAAGTACGCAACATTCAGTACTTC. The gene calls are TRBV4-1 and TRBJ2-4, with no clear D. CDR3 length equals 12 residues. Germline loops: CDR1 MGHRA, CDR2 YSYEKL. The V end was cut by 1 base, the J end by 7 bases, with 5 bases between.

V usage is TRBV13 and J usage is TRBJ2-1; D ambiguous. V lost 5 bases and J 5 bases, leaving 10 bases between the germline ends. Germline V gene sequence: CDR1 PRHDT, CDR2 FYEKMQ (reference sequence). The CDR3 has 13 residues. The CDR3 DNA is TGTGCCAGCAGCCCGAATAGCCACAATGAGCAGTTCTTC. It translates to CASSPNSHNEQFF.

This clone was counted only a few times. V and J are TRBV19 and TRBJ2-7, with D unresolved. Per germline, CDR1 LNHDA and CDR2 SQIVND (reference sequence). V was trimmed by 3 bases and J by 3 bases, leaving 3 bases between them. The CDR3 spans 11 residues. In DNA form, the CDR3 reads TGTGCCAGTAGTATGGACTACGAGCAGTACTTC. Amino acids: CASSMDYEQYF.

This chain uses TRBV4-3 with TRBJ2-7, with 14 bases lining up with TRBD2. The V segment lost 1 base and the J segment 3 bases; nucleotides outside the gene matches: 5. The CDR3 covers 17 residues. CDR1 and CDR2 from the germline V gene are LGHNA and YSLEER. CDR3 protein: CASSQAAGLAGDYEQYF. The CDR3 bases are TGCGCCAGCAGCCAAGCCGCGGGACTAGCGGGGGACTACGAGCAGTACTTC.

This clone was picked up one time. The gene calls are TRBV6-5 and TRBJ1-2; a possible D gene is TRBD1 (6 bases). Trimming stripped 6 bases from V and 8 bases from J, with 16 bases between. Germline V gene lookup returns CDR1 MNHEY and CDR2 SVGAGI. The CDR3 covers 13 residues. CDR3 nucleotide sequence: TGTGCCAGCAGAAACGGGGGGGCGCGGGGCTACACCTTC. As protein: CASRNGGARGYTF.

CDR3 nucleotides: TGTGCCACCTCCGACACCCCAGCACCCAAATTCGAGCAGTACTTC. It codes for CATSDTPAPKFEQYF. The V and J genes are TRBV15 and TRBJ2-7; D uncertain. Trimming shortened V by 8 bases and J by 6 bases, and 23 bases separated the two germline ends. Germline CDR1 and CDR2: LNHNV and YYDKDF (reference sequence). The CDR3 is 15 amino acids.

CDR3 region: CAWSHKGNQPQHF. The CDR3 bases are TGTGCCTGGAGTCATAAGGGGAATCAGCCCCAGCATTTT. The chain uses TRBV30 and TRBJ1-5, with a weak D call TRBD1 (5 bases). CDR3 length: 13 residues. Per germline, CDR1 GTSNPN and CDR2 SVGIG (reference sequence). Trimming removed 2 bases at V and 4 bases at J, with 9 bases between.

The V gene is TRBV4-3, the J gene TRBJ1-6; 12 nucleotides align to TRBD1. Germline CDR1 reads LGHNA; CDR2 reads YSLEER. J gave up 9 bases and V 6 bases, and 3 bases lay outside the gene matches. The CDR3 has 14 amino acids. The CDR3 sequence: CASSPGQGASPLHF. Written as DNA, the CDR3 is TGCGCCAGCAGTCCGGGACAGGGGGCTTCACCCCTCCACTTT.

The chain carries TRBV30 and TRBJ2-1; 7 positions agree with TRBD2. V gave up 1 base and J gave up 0 bases; unmatched junction bases: 3. The CDR3 contains 15 residues. Germline CDR1 and CDR2: GTSNPN and SVGIG (reference sequence). The CDR3 bases are TGTGCCTGGAGTGGAAGCGGGATCTCCTACAATGAGCAGTTCTTC. Encoded protein: CAWSGSGISYNEQFF.

The gene calls are TRBV2 and TRBJ2-7, with D perhaps matching TRBD1 (6 bases). V was clipped by 8 bases and J by 0 bases, with 14 bases between them. CDR1 and CDR2 (germline): SNHLY, FYNNEI. The CDR3 is 14 residues long. The CDR3 coding sequence is TGTGCCAGCCAACAATGGGACACCTCCTACGAGCAGTACTTC. Protein sequence: CASQQWDTSYEQYF.

The V call is TRBV4-2, the J call TRBJ1-2; a possible D gene is TRBD1 (5 bases). The V end lost 1 base, the J end lost 2 bases, and 11 bases lay between the germline ends. The CDR3 is made up of 15 amino acids. Germline loops: CDR1 LGHNA, CDR2 YNFKEQ. CDR3: CASSQALQENYGYTF. The DNA for the CDR3 is TGTGCCAGCAGCCAAGCACTACAGGAGAACTATGGCTACACCTTC.

This sequence joins TRBV7-2 and TRBJ1-5, with TRBD1 matching 7 bases. This CDR3 comprises 14 residues. J was trimmed by 11 bases and V by 4 bases; bases with no gene match: 11. Germline V gives CDR1 SGHTA, CDR2 FQGNSA. The chain's CDR3 is CASSYQGGSRAQHF. The CDR3 DNA is TGTGCCAGCAGCTATCAAGGGGGCAGCCGGGCCCAGCATTTT.

A word on this clone: The same CDR3 is also encoded by other DNA sequences in this sample. This rearrangement joins TRBV7-6 to TRBJ1-1; D is uncertain. V was clipped by 1 base and J by 5 bases, with 2 bases between them. CDR3 length equals 11 residues. CDR1 and CDR2 from the germline V gene are SGHVS and FNYEAQ. The CDR3 region is CASSLGTEAFF. The CDR3 DNA reads TGTGCCAGCAGCTTAGGGACTGAAGCTTTCTTT.

V usage is TRBV30 and J usage is TRBJ1-1, with D perhaps matching TRBD1 (5 bases). The CDR3 is 16 amino acids. V lost 3 bases, J lost 2 bases, and 19 bases lay in between. Germline V CDR1 and CDR2: GTSNPN, SVGIG (reference sequence). CDR3 bases: TGTGCCTGGAGATCGACGAACAGGCTATCCAACACTGAAGCTTTCTTT. Translating it yields CAWRSTNRLSNTEAFF.

This clone has a single count. This sequence joins TRBV10-3 and TRBJ2-3; 10 bases map to TRBD1. The V and J ends lost 5 bases and 5 bases, in that order; junction bases with no gene match: 10. Germline-derived CDR1 and CDR2 are ENHRY and SYGVKD. The CDR3 contains 16 residues. The CDR3 sequence: CAISNPGQGLKDTQYF. The CDR3 bases are TGTGCCATCAGTAATCCGGGACAGGGGTTGAAAGATACGCAGTATTTT.

The rearrangement links TRBV19 to TRBJ2-1; no clear D gene. Germline V lookup: CDR1 LNHDA, CDR2 SQIVND (reference sequence). V lost 7 bases, J lost 6 bases, and 13 bases lay in between. The CDR3 sequence is 13 residues long. The CDR3 protein is CASTSDPPNEQFF. The CDR3 bases are TGTGCCAGTACCAGCGACCCACCCAATGAGCAGTTCTTC. Full variable domain (missing parts from reference TRBV19 and TRBJ2-1): DGGITQSPKYLFRKEGQNVTLSCEQNLNHDAMYWYRQDPGQGLRLIYYSQIVNDFQKGDIAEGYSVSREKKESFPLTVTSAQKNPTAFYLCASTSDPPNEQFFGPGTRLTVL.

The chain joins TRBV25-1 to TRBJ1-1; D is unresolved. V lost 1 base to trimming and J lost 3 bases, with 9 bases between them. Germline values: CDR1 MGHDK, CDR2 SYGVNS. This CDR3 is built from 14 residues. Written as DNA, the CDR3 is TGTGCCAGCAGTGAATCAGTGGTGGACACTGAAGCTTTCTTT. This codes for CASSESVVDTEAFF. Combining the CDR3 with reference TRBV25-1 and TRBJ1-1 gives the whole variable domain EADIYQTPRYLVIGTGKKITLECSQTMGHDKMYWYQQDPGMELHLIHYSYGVNSTEKGDLSSESTVSRIRTEHFPLTLESARPSHTSQYLCASSESVVDTEAFFGQGTRLTVV.

V gene TRBV5-1 combines with J gene TRBJ2-3, with 9 nucleotides matching TRBD1. With 0 bases clipped from V and 0 bases from J, the junction kept 8 bases outside the gene matches. CDR1 and CDR2 from the germline V gene are SGHRS and YFSETQ. This CDR3 is 18 amino acids long. DNA of the CDR3: TGCGCCAGCAGCTTGGGGGGACAGGGTATGGGAAGCACAGATACGCAGTATTTT. Residues: CASSLGGQGMGSTDTQYF.

V gene TRBV28 combines with J gene TRBJ1-2, with D uncertain. There are 18 residues in the CDR3. Germline V lookup: CDR1 MDHEN, CDR2 SYDVKM. V dropped 4 bases and J dropped 3 bases, with 24 bases sitting between them. The CDR3 region is CASSSAGRLNLGYYGYTF. The CDR3 DNA follows: TGTGCCAGCAGTTCCGCGGGTCGATTAAACTTGGGTTACTATGGCTACACCTTC.

The sample holds one count of this clone. The chain links TRBV5-6 to TRBJ1-3; D unresolved. This CDR3 comprises 13 residues. Germline V gene lookup returns CDR1 SGHDT and CDR2 YYEEEE. The germline V and J ends were trimmed by 0 bases and 3 bases, with 4 bases remaining between them. The CDR3 coding sequence is TGTGCCAGCAGCTTGGACGGTGGAAACACCATATATTTT. Its protein product is CASSLDGGNTIYF.

This clone was observed a handful of times. The rearrangement joins TRBV29-1 to TRBJ2-7, with 7 nucleotides matching TRBD1. Germline CDR1 reads SQVTM; CDR2 reads ANQGSEA. Losses at the gene ends were 5 bases for V and 3 bases for J; bases not matched to a gene: 4. This CDR3 is 12 amino acids long. This CDR3 reads CSVMQGDYEQYF. The CDR3, as DNA: TGCAGCGTTATGCAGGGGGACTACGAGCAGTACTTC.